This is a list of T cell receptor beta chains from one sample in a study of shared clonotypes between healthy human individuals. Using immunoSEQ multiplex PCR, the repertoire was profiled, and TCRdb retains in-frame clones only, with some absent. Of about 2,100,000 clones in the sample, roughly 91% are singletons; the top ten hold 1.7%. Sequenced: naive CD8+ T cells from PBMCs. These receptors originate from a man younger than 30 in good health. Some clones in this sample may be carry-over from other donors' samples. CDR3s include the opening cysteine and the closing phenylalanine or tryptophan. D genes are given only for firm matches. Rows may omit the clone size; those that give it use once, few, many or a size class.

cdr3_aa cdr3_nt d_call v_call clone_size j_call
CSVDKTGNEQYF TGCAGCGTTGATAAGACAGGGAACGAGCAGTACTTC TRBD1 TRBV29-1 NA TRBJ2-7
CASSDFGRLALDEQFF TGCGCCAGCAGTGACTTCGGGAGACTAGCGCTCGATGAGCAGTTCTTC TRBD2 TRBV5-1 NA TRBJ2-1
CASSSPSEVWIDTQYF TGTGCCAGCAGTTCCCCCTCTGAGGTTTGGATAGATACGCAGTATTTT NA TRBV28 NA TRBJ2-3
CASSLFHSVGQGEGMEEKLFF TGTGCCAGCAGTTTATTCCACTCGGTGGGACAGGGGGAAGGAATGGAGGAAAAACTGTTTTTT TRBD1 TRBV27 NA TRBJ1-4
CSVGVSYEQYF TGCAGCGTTGGAGTTTCCTACGAGCAGTACTTC NA TRBV29-1 NA TRBJ2-7
CASSVALSSSGYTF TGTGCCAGCAGCGTAGCCTTGTCGTCCAGCGGCTACACCTTC NA TRBV9 NA TRBJ1-2
CASTTGVQDEQFF TGTGCCAGTACCACTGGGGTACAGGATGAGCAGTTCTTC NA TRBV19 NA TRBJ2-1
CASSAAGFRYEQYF TGTGCCAGCAGTGCTGCGGGATTCAGGTACGAGCAGTACTTC NA TRBV6-1 NA TRBJ2-7
CASSGRCSATSRANVLTF TGTGCCAGCAGCGGTCGTTGTAGTGCCACAAGTCGGGCCAACGTCCTGACTTTC NA TRBV7-7 NA TRBJ2-6
CASSIGLRGKAFF TGTGCCAGTAGTATAGGTCTGAGGGGTAAAGCTTTCTTT NA TRBV19 once TRBJ1-1
CAWSRQGARTGELFF TGTGCCTGGAGTAGACAGGGGGCGCGCACCGGGGAGCTGTTTTTT TRBD1 TRBV30 NA TRBJ2-2
CASSLFGSVSSTDTQYF TGTGCCAGCAGCTTATTTGGGAGCGTCTCTAGCACAGATACGCAGTATTTT NA TRBV13 NA TRBJ2-3
CASSPRRTSGNTGELFF TGTGCCAGCAGCCCTCGCAGGACTAGCGGGAACACCGGGGAGCTGTTTTTT TRBD2 TRBV9 NA TRBJ2-2
CATSRTKGLNTEAFF TGTGCCACCAGCAGGACTAAGGGATTGAACACTGAAGCTTTCTTT NA TRBV15 NA TRBJ1-1
CATHSWTSGNEQFF TGTGCCACCCACTCCTGGACTAGCGGCAATGAGCAGTTCTTC TRBD2 TRBV28 NA TRBJ2-1
CASSVTSASTGELFF TGCGCCAGCAGTGTCACTAGCGCGTCCACCGGGGAGCTGTTTTTT TRBD2 TRBV10-1 NA TRBJ2-2
CASSPAGTGELFF TGTGCCAGCAGTCCCGCGGGAACTGGGGAGCTGTTTTTT NA TRBV27 NA TRBJ2-2
CASSVARAGVNTGELFF TGTGCCAGCAGCGTAGCCCGGGCAGGGGTGAACACCGGGGAGCTGTTTTTT NA TRBV9 NA TRBJ2-2
CASSLFSRQPQHF TGTGCCAGCAGTTTATTTTCGAGGCAGCCCCAGCATTTT NA TRBV27 NA TRBJ1-5
CASSQELAGTQETQYF TGCGCCAGCAGCCAAGAACTAGCGGGGACACAAGAGACCCAGTACTTC TRBD2 TRBV4-3 NA TRBJ2-5
CASRSLAESYNEQFF TGTGCCAGCCGCTCACTAGCGGAATCATACAATGAGCAGTTCTTC TRBD2 TRBV28 NA TRBJ2-1
CASSQGPSGLYEQYF TGTGCCAGCAGCCAAGGCCCTAGCGGACTCTACGAGCAGTACTTC TRBD2 TRBV14 NA TRBJ2-7
CASSLIFGANVLTF TGTGCCAGCAGCTTAATCTTCGGGGCCAACGTCCTGACTTTC NA TRBV7-9 NA TRBJ2-6
CASSEVEWGARETQYF TGTGCCAGCAGTGAAGTTGAATGGGGGGCAAGAGAGACCCAGTACTTC NA TRBV6-1 once TRBJ2-5
CASSPWTLNTEAFF TGTGCCAGCAGTCCATGGACCCTGAACACTGAAGCTTTCTTT NA TRBV6-6 NA TRBJ1-1
CASSFGFTDTQYF TGTGCCAGCAGTTTTGGGTTCACAGATACGCAGTATTTT NA TRBV27 NA TRBJ2-3
CASSELSSGANVLTF TGTGCCAGTAGTGAACTCTCTTCCGGGGCCAACGTCCTGACTTTC NA TRBV19 NA TRBJ2-6
CASSLGPGRDQPQHF TGTGCCAGCAGCTTAGGCCCAGGGAGGGATCAGCCCCAGCATTTT NA TRBV11-2 NA TRBJ1-5
CASSSPRTSGSYNEQFF TGTGCCAGCAGCTCTCCTAGGACTAGCGGCAGTTACAATGAGCAGTTCTTC TRBD2 TRBV11-2 NA TRBJ2-1
CASSQAVLGLASEQYF TGTGCCAGCAGCCAGGCCGTATTAGGACTAGCGAGCGAGCAGTACTTC TRBD2 TRBV4-2 NA TRBJ2-7
CSVEGPPVEAFF TGCAGCGTTGAAGGACCCCCGGTGGAAGCTTTCTTT NA TRBV29-1 NA TRBJ1-1
CASSLASSGSMEETQYF TGTGCCAGCAGCTTGGCTAGTAGCGGGAGTATGGAAGAGACCCAGTACTTC TRBD2 TRBV5-5 NA TRBJ2-5
CASSKGPFAGPKPRGEQYF TGTGCCAGCAGCAAAGGACCTTTTGCAGGGCCGAAACCCAGGGGCGAGCAGTACTTC NA TRBV21-1 NA TRBJ2-7
CASSEGTAQQYF TGCGCCAGCAGTGAGGGGACAGCTCAGCAGTACTTC TRBD1 TRBV10-2 NA TRBJ2-7
CASSVGGSLSRGEQFF TGTGCCAGCAGCGTAGGGGGTAGCTTATCGCGCGGTGAGCAGTTCTTC NA TRBV9 NA TRBJ2-1
CASSQEHPGAGANTEAFF TGCGCCAGCAGCCAAGAACACCCCGGGGCAGGGGCCAACACTGAAGCTTTCTTT NA TRBV4-1 NA TRBJ1-1
CASSSQGGTQYF TGTGCCAGCAGCTCCCAGGGGGGTACGCAGTATTTT NA TRBV9 NA TRBJ2-3